These 15 T cell receptor beta chains originate from one sample sequenced in a study of post-analysis software for immune sequencing data. General observations from the study: A handful of TRBV segments appeared more often in patients than in controls, and TRBV5-6, TRBV5-1 and TRBV20-1 were among these.

Prepared libraries of TCR beta cDNA carried unique molecular identifiers. MiXCR was run by TCRdb on the PCR reads, yielding one entry per CDR3 protein. The sample lists 600,000 to 700,000 distinct CDR3 sequences, 59% occurring once. Their antigen targets remain unknown. Source material: blood. These receptors came from a girl aged 2-15 years with multiple sclerosis.

This clonotype was seen once. The rearrangement links TRBV7-9 to TRBJ2-4; D call uncertain. The J call may not be correct, given that the DNA end is closer to TRBJ2-7. Germline lookup yields CDR1 SEHNR and CDR2 FQNEAQ (reference sequence). This CDR3 spans 13 amino acids. CDR3 in amino acids: CASSFPSHYEQYF. CDR3 coding DNA: TGTGCCAGCAGCTTCCCCTCCCACTACGAGCAGTACTTC.

Only a few counts were recorded for this clonotype. V and J are TRBV7-9 and TRBJ2-3; tentative D call: TRBD1 (6 bases). The CDR3 sequence is 17 residues long. CDR1 is SEHNR, CDR2 FQNEAQ, per germline (reference sequence). V lost 5 bases to trimming and J lost 5 bases, with 23 bases between them. CDR3 bases: TGTGCCAGCAGCCCTCCTTTAGGGGGAACACGCAGAGATACGCAGTATTTT. Translating gives CASSPPLGGTRRDTQYF. Drawing the rest from reference TRBV7-9 and TRBJ2-3, the complete variable domain is DTGVSQNPRHKITKRGQNVTFRCDPISEHNRLYWYRQTLGQGPEFLTYFQNEAQLEKSRLLSDRFSAERPKGSFSTLEIQRTEQGDSAMYLCASSPPLGGTRRDTQYFGPGTRLTVL.

In nucleotides, the CDR3 is TGTGCCATCAGTGAGTCCTACGGGGCAGCCTACGGGCAGTACTTC. Its protein product is CAISESYGAAYGQYF. V and J are TRBV10-3 and TRBJ2-5; D tentatively reads TRBD1 or TRBD2 (5 bases each). Between the trimmed V and J ends, which lost 0 bases and 11 bases, there was a span of 19 bases. The germline V gene has CDR1 ENHRY and CDR2 SYGVKD. This CDR3 is built from 15 residues.

This clonotype was detected many times. The chain joins TRBV4-2 to TRBJ2-1, with 13 bases lining up with TRBD2. Germline-derived CDR1 and CDR2 are LGHNA and YNFKEQ. The CDR3 has 17 amino acids. V lost 4 bases to trimming and J lost 0 bases; unmatched junction nucleotides: 3. The CDR3 spells CASSPGLAGSSYNEQFF. The CDR3 nucleotides are TGTGCCAGCAGCCCGGGACTAGCGGGGAGCTCCTACAATGAGCAGTTCTTC.

Points on this clonotype: An end of the junction does not agree with germline; a read error may underlie this. The chain has TRBV5-1 and TRBJ1-1, with TRBD1 matching over 7 bases. The CDR3 is made up of 14 amino acids. The germline gives CDR1 SGHRS, CDR2 YFSETQ. The CDR3 region is CASSSGQMNTEAFF. Here the CDR3 DNA reads TGTGCCAGCAGCTCGGGACAGATGAACACTGAAGCTTTCTTT.

This clonotype has a handful of counts. The chain is built from TRBV4-3 and TRBJ2-1; D gene uncertain. V gave up 1 base and J gave up 8 bases, with 12 bases separating them. Germline-derived CDR1 and CDR2 are LGHNA and YSLEER. The CDR3 consists of 14 residues. Here the CDR3 reads CASSQGFGWDEQFF. The CDR3 region has the DNA TGCGCCAGCAGCCAAGGATTTGGATGGGATGAGCAGTTCTTC.

This clonotype has more than one count but fewer than ten. The CDR3 sequence: CSVDRRETQYF. DNA for the CDR3: TGCAGCGTTGACAGACGCGAGACCCAGTACTTC. The chain couples TRBV29-1 to TRBJ2-5; D not resolved. The CDR3 consists of 11 residues. Trimming shortened V by 3 bases and J by 5 bases, and 7 bases separated the two germline ends. Germline assignment: CDR1 SQVTM and CDR2 ANQGSEA.

The gene calls are TRBV18 and TRBJ2-3; 8 bases align to TRBD2. V lost 3 bases, J lost 6 bases, and 11 bases stayed unmatched. The CDR3 runs to 16 residues. Germline V gene data show CDR1 as KGHSH and CDR2 as LQKENI. For the CDR3, the DNA is TGTGCCAGCTCACCTTACCTGACTAGCGTGACGGATACGCAGTATTTT. This sequence encodes CASSPYLTSVTDTQYF.

This chain connects TRBV7-3 to TRBJ2-3; 8 bases match TRBD2. The CDR3 is made up of 17 amino acids. CDR1 and CDR2 (germline): SGHTA, FQGTGA. V gave up 1 base and J gave up 4 bases; unmatched junction bases: 10. CDR3 amino acids: CASSLMGASGLSDTQYF. The CDR3, as DNA: TGTGCCAGCAGCTTAATGGGGGCTAGCGGGCTCTCAGATACGCAGTATTTT.

The chain links TRBV20-1 to TRBJ2-7, with 14 bases matching TRBD2. V trimming: 3 bases; J trimming: 7 bases; junction bases outside the gene matches: 5. The CDR3 sequence is 14 residues long. CDR1 and CDR2 from the germline V gene are DFQATT and SNEGSKA (reference sequence). CDR3 amino acids: CSARTSGRAREQYF. CDR3 in DNA: TGCAGTGCTAGGACTAGCGGGAGGGCCCGGGAGCAGTACTTC.

This sequence joins TRBV15 and TRBJ2-1; D may be TRBD1 (5 bases). Deletions cut 4 bases from V and 5 bases from J, with 9 bases between. Germline V CDR1 and CDR2: LNHNV, YYDKDF (reference sequence). The CDR3 has 13 amino acids. The CDR3: CATSMTVNNEQFF. The CDR3 DNA is TGTGCCACCAGCATGACAGTTAACAATGAGCAGTTCTTC.

This chain connects TRBV20-1 to TRBJ2-3, with 7 nucleotides matching TRBD2. Germline V CDR1 and CDR2: DFQATT, SNEGSKA (reference sequence). V trimming: 6 bases; J trimming: 2 bases; junction bases outside the gene matches: 5. This CDR3 has 13 amino acids. DNA for the CDR3: TGCAGTGCCCTACTAGCGAACACAGATACGCAGTATTTT. It yields the protein CSALLANTDTQYF.

Turning to this clonotype: Relative to the germline gene, one junction end is altered; a read error may explain this. This chain connects TRBV12-3 or TRBV12-4 to TRBJ1-6, with no clear D. The CDR3 is 14 amino acids. This CDR3 reads CASSFQRMNSPLHF. The CDR3 nucleotides are TGTGCTAGCAGTTTTCAGAGGATGAATTCACCCCTCCACTTT.

This clonotype has a handful of counts. V is TRBV7-9 and J is TRBJ2-1; D possibly corresponds to TRBD1 (6 bases). V was cut by 0 bases and J by 7 bases, with 13 bases left in between. CDR1 and CDR2 (germline): SEHNR, FQNEAQ (reference sequence). The CDR3 has 15 residues. The DNA of the CDR3 is TGTGCCAGCAGCTTAGCGTCAGGGGAGAGGAATGAGCAGTTCTTC. Its translation: CASSLASGERNEQFF.

V gene TRBV12-3 or TRBV12-4 combines with J gene TRBJ2-1; TRBD2 is a possible D gene (6 bases). Trimming took off 10 bases at V and 2 bases at J, with 15 bases between the two ends. The length of the CDR3 is 14 residues. The CDR3 spells CATSGSGTYNEQFF. The DNA for the CDR3 is TGTGCCACCTCGGGTAGCGGTACCTACAATGAGCAGTTCTTC.